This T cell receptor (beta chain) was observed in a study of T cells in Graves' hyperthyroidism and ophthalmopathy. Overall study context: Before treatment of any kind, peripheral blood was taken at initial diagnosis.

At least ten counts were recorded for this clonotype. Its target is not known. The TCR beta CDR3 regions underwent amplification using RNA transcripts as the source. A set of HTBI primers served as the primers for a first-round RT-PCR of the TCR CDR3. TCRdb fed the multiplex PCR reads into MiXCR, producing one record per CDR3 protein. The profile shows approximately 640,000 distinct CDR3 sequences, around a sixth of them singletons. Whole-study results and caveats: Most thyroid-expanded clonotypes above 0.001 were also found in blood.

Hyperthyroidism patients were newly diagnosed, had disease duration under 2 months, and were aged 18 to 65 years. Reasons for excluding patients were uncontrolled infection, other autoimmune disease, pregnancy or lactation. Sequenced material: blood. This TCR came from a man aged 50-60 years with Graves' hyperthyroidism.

The CDR3 loop is CASRPNWVGGWNPEAFF. CDR3 DNA sequence: TGTGCCAGCAGACCGAATTGGGTCGGGGGTTGGAATCCTGAAGCTTTCTTT. The rearrangement links TRBV28 to TRBJ1-1, with D possibly TRBD1 on 5 matching bases. The CDR3 is made up of 17 amino acids. Per the germline V gene, CDR1 is MDHEN and CDR2 is SYDVKM. V lost 6 bases and J lost 6, with 26 bases in between.